Below, 6 T cell receptor beta chains from the same sample are listed, as sequenced in a study of blood T cell repertoires in COVID-19. Clones were read by immunoSEQ multiplex PCR, and TCRdb kept only the in-frame ones, dropping some. The table has 300,000 to 400,000 clones, more than 75% seen once. The specimen was peripheral blood. Source of these receptors: a woman aged 45 to 65 who had recovered from COVID-19.

This clone has only one observation. The J gene is TRBJ2-3, the V gene TRBV28; the match to TRBD1 covers 7 bases. The CDR3 covers 15 residues. Per the germline V gene, CDR1 is MDHEN and CDR2 is SYDVKM. The junction had 4 bases not matched to a gene; V was cut back by 4 bases and J by 0 bases. As DNA, the CDR3 is TGTGCCAGCAGTTCCCAGGGGGATAGCACAGATACGCAGTATTTT. Protein: CASSSQGDSTDTQYF.

This rearrangement joins TRBV24-1 to TRBJ1-1; 7 bases match TRBD1. Losses at the gene ends were 3 bases for V and 1 base for J; bases not matched to a gene: 4. CDR1 and CDR2 (germline): KGHDR, SFDVKD. The CDR3 totals 15 residues. The CDR3 is CATSDPRQGNTEAFF. CDR3 bases: TGTGCCACCAGTGATCCCAGACAGGGGAACACTGAAGCTTTCTTT.

The count of this clone is one. The chain uses TRBV4-2 and TRBJ2-7; TRBD2 aligns across 8 bases. V shed 0 bases and J 3 bases; nucleotides not matched to a gene: 4. The germline CDR1 and CDR2 sequences are LGHNA and YNFKEQ. The CDR3 spans 15 residues. This chain's CDR3 is CASSQDPGRGYEQYF. The CDR3, as DNA: TGTGCCAGCAGCCAAGATCCCGGGAGGGGCTACGAGCAGTACTTC.

This clone came up once. V gene TRBV24-1 combines with J gene TRBJ2-1; possible D gene TRBD2, 5 bases. Per the germline V gene, CDR1 is KGHDR and CDR2 is SFDVKD. Trimming removed 1 base at V and 12 bases at J, with 12 bases between. The CDR3 totals 13 residues. The CDR3 nucleotides read TGTGCCACCAGTGATTTCGGACTGCCAACGCAGTTCTTC. Its translation: CATSDFGLPTQFF.

This clone was counted between two and nine times. The V call is TRBV7-2, the J call TRBJ1-1; 7 nucleotides align to TRBD1. Germline V gene lookup returns CDR1 SGHTA and CDR2 FQGNSA. With V trimmed by 3 bases and J by 11 bases, 18 bases remained unmatched. The CDR3 length is 16 residues. CDR3 DNA: TGTGCCAGCAGCTTTAGGACAGGCGACGGGGTGGGTTACGCTTTCTTT. This sequence encodes CASSFRTGDGVGYAFF.

The chain has TRBV27 and TRBJ1-5, with D possibly being TRBD1 (5 bases). V lost 2 bases to trimming and J lost 2 bases, with 10 bases between them. This CDR3 region has 15 residues. Germline-derived CDR1 and CDR2 are MNHEY and SMNVEV (reference sequence). The CDR3 DNA follows: TGTGCCAGCAGTTTAAGGGGTTGGGGCAATCAGCCCCAGCATTTT. It is translated as CASSLRGWGNQPQHF.